This T cell receptor (beta chain) was identified during a study of blood T cell repertoires in COVID-19. In the study overall: Italy, Spain and the United States were the sources of the convalescent and acute COVID-19 samples. The analysed material was cDNA or gDNA that came from T cells, B-cell-depleted T cells, or PBMCs.

Trimming removed 5 bases from V and 11 bases from J; junction bases left unmatched: 8. CDR3 length: 13 amino acids. CDR1 SGHVS and CDR2 FNYEAQ come from the germline V gene. Measured with immunoSEQ multiplex PCR; TCRdb has only the in-frame clones, and not every one. The table has about 98,000 clones, roughly four fifths seen once. Sequenced: peripheral blood. The sequence was collected from a middle-aged man with active or convalescent COVID-19. The chain couples TRBV7-6 to TRBJ2-3, with 9 bases matching TRBD2. The CDR3 loop reads CASSRTTSGEQYF. The DNA for the CDR3 is TGTGCCAGCAGCCGAACGACTAGCGGAGAGCAGTATTTT.